This TCR beta chain is from a study of blood T cell repertoires in COVID-19. Study overall: Samples taken during acute and convalescent COVID-19 were collected in the United States, Italy and Spain. Sources were T cells, B-cell-depleted T cells, or PBMCs; the material itself was cDNA or gDNA.

Enrolment of Seattle patients took place during active infection, and they were followed longitudinally. Original processing notes: Amplification with reference gene primers provided the estimates of nucleated cell counts. Repertoires were generated with immunoSEQ multiplex PCR, while TCRdb's copy carries only in-frame clones and drops some. V and J calls and clone size come straight from that table; D and trimming were deduced from the DNA. The table has roughly 440,000 clones, approximately 88% seen once. Trimming removed 10 bases from V and 13 bases from J, with 17 bases in between. The CDR3 covers 11 residues. Per the germline V gene, CDR1 is MNHNY and CDR2 is SVGAGI (reference sequence).

This clonotype was obtained from a woman in her 50s with COVID-19, enrolled during active disease. The specimen was peripheral blood. The gene calls are TRBV6-6 and TRBJ2-1, with D perhaps TRBD1 (6 bases). This chain's CDR3 is CATTDAGAQFF. CDR3 DNA: TGTGCCACGACAGATGCAGGGGCCCAGTTCTTC.